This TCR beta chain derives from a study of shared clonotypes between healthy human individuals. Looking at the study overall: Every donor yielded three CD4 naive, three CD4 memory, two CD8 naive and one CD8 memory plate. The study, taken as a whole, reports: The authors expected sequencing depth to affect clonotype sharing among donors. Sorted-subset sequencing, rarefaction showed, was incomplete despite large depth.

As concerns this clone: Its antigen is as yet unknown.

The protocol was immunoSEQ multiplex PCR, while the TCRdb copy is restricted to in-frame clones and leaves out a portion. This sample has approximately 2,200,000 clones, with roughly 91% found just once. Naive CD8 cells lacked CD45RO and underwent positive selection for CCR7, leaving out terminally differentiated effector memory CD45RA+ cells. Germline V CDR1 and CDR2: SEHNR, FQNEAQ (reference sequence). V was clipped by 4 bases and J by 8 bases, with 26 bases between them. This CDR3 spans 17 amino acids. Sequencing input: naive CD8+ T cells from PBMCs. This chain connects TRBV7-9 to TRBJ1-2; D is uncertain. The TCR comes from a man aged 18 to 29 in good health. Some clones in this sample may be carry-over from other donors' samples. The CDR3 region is CASSSTNLVGPIGGYTF. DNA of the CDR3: TGTGCCAGCAGCTCCACAAATTTGGTTGGCCCTATAGGCGGCTACACCTTC.